Listed here is a single TCR beta chain. These data come from a study of PD-1 blockade in classical Hodgkin lymphoma. Looking at the study overall: Nivolumab was given intravenously to patients at 3 mg/kg every 2 weeks.

Each of the patients experienced relapse following autologous stem cell transplantation, and their brentuximab vedotin exposure differed. Here immunoSEQ multiplex PCR was the method, and the copy in TCRdb shows in-frame clones only, minus some. The profile shows around 19,000 clones, roughly 75% of them singletons. V lost 8 bases to trimming and J lost 4 bases, with 9 bases between them. Germline V CDR1 and CDR2: LNHDA, SQIVND (reference sequence). The CDR3 loop spans 12 amino acids. The sequencing used peripheral blood mononuclear cells (PBMCs), collected before the second cycle of nivolumab. The source is a human donor with classical Hodgkin lymphoma. The J gene is TRBJ2-1, the V gene TRBV19, with D perhaps TRBD1 (6 bases). The CDR3 DNA is TGTGCCAGTCAGGACAGATACAATGAGCAGTTCTTC. Its translation is CASQDRYNEQFF. Variable domain in full (rest from reference TRBV19 and TRBJ2-1): DGGITQSPKYLFRKEGQNVTLSCEQNLNHDAMYWYRQDPGQGLRLIYYSQIVNDFQKGDIAEGYSVSREKKESFPLTVTSAQKNPTAFYLCASQDRYNEQFFGPGTRLTVL.